This T cell receptor beta chain came from a study of blood T cell repertoires in COVID-19. Study-level information: The United States, Italy and Spain provided the acute and convalescent COVID-19 samples.

The protocol was immunoSEQ multiplex PCR, while the TCRdb copy is restricted to in-frame clones and leaves out a portion. The sample holds approximately 130,000 clones, about four fifths seen once. Losses at the gene ends were 1 base for V and 8 bases for J; bases not matched to a gene: 8. From germline, CDR1 is LGHDT and CDR2 YNNKEL (reference sequence). The CDR3 extends over 15 amino acids. V usage is TRBV3-1 (or the pseudogene TRBV3-2) and J usage is TRBJ1-5; TRBD1 aligns across 7 bases. Input material: peripheral blood. The TCR originated in a human donor in a cohort sampled during active COVID-19. CDR3 nucleotides: TGTGCCAGCAGCCAAGGGATCAGGGGGTCAGAGCCCCAGCATTTT. Its translation: CASSQGIRGSEPQHF.